Shown below are 20 T cell receptor beta chains from a single sample sequenced in a study of neurological immune-mediated disorders. Time point: longitudinal time-point 2. TCRdb re-analysed the 5' RACE reads in MiXCR, keeping a single row per CDR3 protein. Among 50,000 or so distinct CDR3 sequences listed, around 13% were seen once. The sequenced sample consisted of PBMCs. The receptors shown here come from a male donor with HTLV-1-associated myelopathy (HAM/TSP).

This clonotype has ten or more counts. The V gene is TRBV4-3, the J gene TRBJ2-7; 9 bases align to TRBD1. Per the germline V gene, CDR1 is LGHNA and CDR2 is YSLEER. V lost 2 bases and J lost 3; bases outside the gene matches: 8. The CDR3 extends over 16 amino acids. The CDR3 DNA is TGCGCCAGCAGCCAATCTATGGGGACAGGGTTCTACGAGCAGTACTTC. Amino acid sequence: CASSQSMGTGFYEQYF.

This clonotype was detected many times. The chain has TRBV20-1 and TRBJ2-1; a weak D match, TRBD2 (6 bases). The germline gives CDR1 DFQATT, CDR2 SNEGSKA (reference sequence). CDR3 length equals 16 residues. Deletions cut 0 bases from V and 1 base from J, with 13 bases between. CDR3 sequence reads: CSARDRRGGSYNEQFF. CDR3 DNA: TGCAGTGCTAGAGATCGGAGGGGAGGTTCCTACAATGAGCAGTTCTTC.

This clonotype has at least ten counts. The V gene is TRBV10-3, the J gene TRBJ2-1; TRBD2 matches at 8 bases. Trimming took 5 bases from V and 1 from J; bases not matched to a gene: 1. The CDR3 runs 14 residues. From germline, CDR1 is ENHRY and CDR2 SYGVKD. The CDR3 region is CAISQRGSYNEQFF. The CDR3 DNA reads TGTGCCATCAGTCAGCGGGGGTCCTACAATGAGCAGTTCTTC.

This clonotype was counted ten times or more. The rearrangement joins TRBV9 to TRBJ1-5; D unresolved. The CDR3 is 13 residues long. Deletions cut 0 bases from V and 6 bases from J, with 7 bases between. Germline values: CDR1 SGDLS, CDR2 YYNGEE. The CDR3 here is CASSVASLQPQHF. The CDR3 DNA sequence: TGTGCCAGCAGCGTAGCCTCGCTTCAGCCCCAGCATTTT. Using reference TRBV9 and TRBJ1-5 for the parts outside the CDR3, the full variable domain is DSGVTQTPKHLITATGQRVTLRCSPRSGDLSVYWYQQSLDQGLQFLIQYYNGEERAKGNILERFSAQQFPDLHSELNLSSLELGDSALYFCASSVASLQPQHFGDGTRLSIL.

This clonotype was observed at least ten times. The chain combines TRBV20-1 with TRBJ1-5; D unclear. Per germline, CDR1 DFQATT and CDR2 SNEGSKA (reference sequence). The CDR3 is 16 amino acids. V lost 1 base, J lost 0 bases, and 13 bases lay in between. The CDR3 protein is CSARGALGYSNQPQHF. As DNA, the CDR3 is TGCAGTGCTAGAGGCGCTTTGGGTTATAGCAATCAGCCCCAGCATTTT.

This clonotype was observed a few times. The chain employs TRBV20-1 and TRBJ2-7, with 9 bases lining up with TRBD1. The V gene's germline CDR1 is DFQATT and CDR2 SNEGSKA (reference sequence). With 8 bases clipped from V and 5 bases from J, the junction kept 7 bases outside the gene matches. The CDR3 is 12 amino acids. CDR3 sequence reads: CSRDRASDEQYF. In DNA, the CDR3 is TGCAGTAGGGACAGGGCATCAGACGAGCAGTACTTC.

In the case of this clonotype: An end of the junction does not agree with germline; a read error may underlie this. This rearrangement joins TRBV6-5 to TRBJ1-5; TRBD1 might be the D (5 bases). Germline CDR1 MNHEY, CDR2 SVGAGI. The CDR3 is made up of 15 amino acids. CDR3 nucleotides: TGTGCCAGCAGTTACTCAGCAGGGTTACGACAGCACCAGCATTTT. It is translated as CASSYSAGLRQHQHF.

This clonotype occurred many times. The chain links TRBV5-1 to TRBJ2-1, with 8 bases aligning to TRBD1. CDR1 is SGHRS, CDR2 YFSETQ, per germline. Trimming removed 4 bases from V and 7 bases from J; junction bases left unmatched: 4. This CDR3 contains 13 residues. The CDR3 loop reads CASSRDRQNEQFF. CDR3 sequence (DNA): TGCGCCAGCAGCCGGGACAGGCAAAATGAGCAGTTCTTC.

This clonotype was detected many times. The chain combines TRBV7-2 with TRBJ2-3; D not resolved. The CDR3 totals 16 residues. Germline loops: CDR1 SGHTA, CDR2 FQGNSA. V dropped 1 base and J dropped 5 bases, with 16 bases sitting between them. The CDR3 loop is CASSLVFSLPEDTQYF. As DNA, the CDR3 is TGTGCCAGCAGCTTAGTCTTTTCGCTCCCTGAAGATACGCAGTATTTT.

This clonotype was recorded many times. V usage is TRBV12-3 or TRBV12-4 and J usage is TRBJ1-2; perhaps TRBD1 as D (5 bases). CDR3 length: 14 amino acids. The V gene lost 8 bases and the J gene lost 1 base, with 14 bases spanning the gap. The CDR3 region has the DNA TGTGCCAGCCGATACGGGGGGGGTAACTATGGCTACACCTTC. Translating gives CASRYGGGNYGYTF.

This clonotype was counted ten times or more. V and J are TRBV5-1 and TRBJ2-1; a weak D match, TRBD2 (6 bases). V lost 4 bases to trimming and J lost 3 bases, with 14 bases between them. This CDR3 has 15 amino acids. Germline V gene sequence: CDR1 SGHRS, CDR2 YFSETQ. The CDR3 here is CASSAGGGSYNEQFF. DNA for the CDR3: TGCGCCAGCAGCGCCGGGGGAGGTAGCTACAATGAGCAGTTCTTC.

In its sample, this clonotype was seen many times. The CDR3 spells CASNNGDSYNSPLHF. CDR3 in DNA: TGTGCCAGCAACAACGGGGACAGCTATAATTCACCCCTCCACTTT. The rearrangement links TRBV6-6 to TRBJ1-6; 7 bases agree with TRBD1. Germline V gene data show CDR1 as MNHNY and CDR2 as SVGAGI (reference sequence). V shed 7 bases, J shed 3 bases, and the junction held 6 bases outside the gene matches. This CDR3 comprises 15 residues.

The table lists this clonotype with many counts. The V call is TRBV29-1, the J call TRBJ1-3; D possibly corresponds to TRBD1 (5 bases). In germline, CDR1 is SQVTM, CDR2 ANQGSEA. The CDR3 has 16 residues. V lost 5 bases to trimming and J lost 0 bases, with 17 bases between them. CDR3 protein: CSVRHSLDNSGNTIYF. The CDR3 nucleotides read TGCAGCGTTCGTCACAGCTTGGACAACTCTGGAAACACCATATATTTT.

There are many counts of this clonotype. J is TRBJ1-5 and V is TRBV28, with unresolved D. Between the trimmed V and J ends, which lost 5 bases and 6 bases, there was a span of 8 bases. The CDR3 consists of 12 residues. Germline assignment: CDR1 MDHEN and CDR2 SYDVKM. CDR3 loop: CASSLAGQPQHF. The CDR3 coding sequence is TGTGCCAGCAGTCTTGCGGGTCAGCCCCAGCATTTT.

This clonotype was detected many times. The rearrangement uses TRBV20-1 and TRBJ2-3; 7 bases align to TRBD2. The junction had 8 bases not matched to a gene; V was cut back by 4 bases and J by 7 bases. The CDR3 has 13 amino acids. Germline-derived CDR1 and CDR2 are DFQATT and SNEGSKA (reference sequence). For the CDR3, the DNA is TGCAGTGCTAAACCGGGACTACATAATACGCAGTATTTT. Translating it yields CSAKPGLHNTQYF.

This clonotype was observed many times. This sequence joins TRBV20-1 and TRBJ2-4; 9 positions match TRBD1. CDR1 is DFQATT, CDR2 SNEGSKA, per germline (reference sequence). This CDR3 is 14 amino acids long. CDR3 residues: CSTDRGWAKNIQYF. CDR3 DNA sequence: TGCAGCACGGACAGGGGATGGGCCAAAAACATTCAGTACTTC.

This clonotype was found many times. The chain is built from TRBV12-3 or TRBV12-4 and TRBJ1-3; D call uncertain. This CDR3 region has 13 residues. The V and J ends lost 1 base and 2 bases respectively, with 3 bases between them. The CDR3 DNA reads TGTGCCAGCAGTTTAGGCGCTGGAAACACCATATATTTT. This sequence encodes CASSLGAGNTIYF.

The chain couples TRBV9 to TRBJ2-2; TRBD2 aligns across 7 bases. The V and J ends lost 4 bases and 6 bases, in that order; junction bases with no gene match: 6. CDR1 and CDR2 (germline): SGDLS, YYNGEE. This CDR3 is built from 14 residues. The CDR3 DNA reads as TGTGCCAGCAGCCCCGGGGACTACCCCGGGGAGCTGTTTTTT. Residues: CASSPGDYPGELFF. Looking up the rest from reference TRBV9 and TRBJ2-2 gives the full variable domain: DSGVTQTPKHLITATGQRVTLRCSPRSGDLSVYWYQQSLDQGLQFLIQYYNGEERAKGNILERFSAQQFPDLHSELNLSSLELGDSALYFCASSPGDYPGELFFGEGSRLTVL.

Many counts were recorded for this clonotype. The chain joins TRBV5-1 to TRBJ2-1; a weak D match, TRBD1 (6 bases). Trimming took 7 bases from V and 8 from J, leaving 16 bases between them. The CDR3 totals 13 residues. From germline, CDR1 is SGHRS and CDR2 YFSETQ. For the CDR3, the DNA is TGCGCCAGCGTCCGGGACAACGAAGATGAGCAGTTCTTC. Translation: CASVRDNEDEQFF.

This clonotype came up many times. V is TRBV5-1 and J is TRBJ1-1, with a weak D call TRBD1 (5 bases). Per the germline V gene, CDR1 is SGHRS and CDR2 is YFSETQ. The CDR3 extends over 15 amino acids. V was clipped by 4 bases and J by 0 bases, with 13 bases between them. The CDR3 region is CASSRYPGVNTEAFF. The CDR3 DNA is TGCGCCAGCAGCCGCTATCCGGGGGTGAACACTGAAGCTTTCTTT.